This TCR beta chain was identified during a study of cytomegalovirus exposure and HLA in healthy donors. General study points: In a later analysis, a missense DCLRE1C variant was linked to TCR beta V- and J-gene trimming.

The study ran its PCR with 60 Vbeta and 13 Jbeta primers. The method was immunoSEQ multiplex PCR; TCRdb's version includes in-frame clones alone and lacks a portion of them. The profile shows 80,000 to 130,000 clones, 76% of them singletons. Donors counted as nominally healthy when sampled, yet unrecorded immune exposures were likely. The germline CDR1 and CDR2 sequences are MGHRA and YSYEKL. The length of the CDR3 is 13 residues. With 4 bases clipped from V and 5 bases from J, the junction kept 4 bases outside the gene matches. This clone was picked up a small number of times. Its antigen remains unidentified.

This sequence was found in a woman in her fifties or sixties in good health and CMV-seropositive. Sample: PBMCs. The chain employs TRBV4-1 and TRBJ2-5; 7 nucleotides agree with TRBD1. The CDR3 nucleotides read TGCGCCAGCAGCCCAACAGGGGACGAGACCCAGTACTTC. Translated, it gives CASSPTGDETQYF.